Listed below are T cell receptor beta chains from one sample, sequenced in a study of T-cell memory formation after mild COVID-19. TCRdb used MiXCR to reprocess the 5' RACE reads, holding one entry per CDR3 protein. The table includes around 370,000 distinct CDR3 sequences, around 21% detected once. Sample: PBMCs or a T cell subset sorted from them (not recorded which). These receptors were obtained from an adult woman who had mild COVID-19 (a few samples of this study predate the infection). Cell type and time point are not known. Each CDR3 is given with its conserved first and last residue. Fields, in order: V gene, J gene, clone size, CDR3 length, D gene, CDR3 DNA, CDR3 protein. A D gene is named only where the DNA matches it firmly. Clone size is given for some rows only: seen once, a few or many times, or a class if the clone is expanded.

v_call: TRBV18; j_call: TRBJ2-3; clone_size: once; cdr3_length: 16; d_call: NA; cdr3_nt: TGTGCCAGCTCACCACCTAGGGGGGGCCTTTTCTTGACGCAGTATTTT; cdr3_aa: CASSPPRGGLFLTQYF
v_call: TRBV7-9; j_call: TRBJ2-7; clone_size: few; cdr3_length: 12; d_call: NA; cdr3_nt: TGTGCCAGCAGCTCGGGAGAGAGGGAGCAGTACTTC; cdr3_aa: CASSSGEREQYF
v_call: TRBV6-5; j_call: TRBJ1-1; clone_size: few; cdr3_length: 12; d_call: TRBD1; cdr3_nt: TGTGCCAGCAGTTACGGGACAGGGGATGCTTTCTTT; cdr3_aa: CASSYGTGDAFF
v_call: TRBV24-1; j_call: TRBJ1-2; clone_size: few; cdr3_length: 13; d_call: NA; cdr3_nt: TGTGCCACCAGTGCCACGGGGTTCAATGGCTACACCTTC; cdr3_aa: CATSATGFNGYTF
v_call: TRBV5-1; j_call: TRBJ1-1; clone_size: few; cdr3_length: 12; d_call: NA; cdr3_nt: TGCGCCAGCAGCTATCAACCAGGTGAAGCTTTCTTT; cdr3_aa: CASSYQPGEAFF
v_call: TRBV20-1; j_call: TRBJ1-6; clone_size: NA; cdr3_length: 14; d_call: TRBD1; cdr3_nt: TGCAGTGCTCGGCCCGACAGGGTAGGGTCACCCCTCCACTTT; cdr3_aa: CSARPDRVGSPLHF
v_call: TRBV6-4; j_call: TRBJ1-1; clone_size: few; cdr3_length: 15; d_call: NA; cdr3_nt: TGTGCCAGCAGGTTACAGGGACAATTAGACACTGAAGCTTTCTTT; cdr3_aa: CASRLQGQLDTEAFF
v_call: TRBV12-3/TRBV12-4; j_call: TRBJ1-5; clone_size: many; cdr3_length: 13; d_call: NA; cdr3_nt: TGTGCCAGCAGGACGGACAGACTTGAGCCCCAGCATTTT; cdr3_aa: CASRTDRLEPQHF
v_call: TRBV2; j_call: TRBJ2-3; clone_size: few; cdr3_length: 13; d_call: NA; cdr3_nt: TGTGCCAGCAGTGGCAACACCTATGACACGCAGTATTTT; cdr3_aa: CASSGNTYDTQYF
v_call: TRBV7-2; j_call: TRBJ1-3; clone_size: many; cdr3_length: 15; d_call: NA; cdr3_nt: TGTGCCAGCAGCTTAGACGGGAGCTCTGGAAACACCATATATTTT; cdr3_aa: CASSLDGSSGNTIYF
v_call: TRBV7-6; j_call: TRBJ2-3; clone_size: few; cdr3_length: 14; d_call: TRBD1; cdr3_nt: TGTGCCAGCAGCTTAGTAAGGACAGGGGATACGCAGTATTTT; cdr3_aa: CASSLVRTGDTQYF
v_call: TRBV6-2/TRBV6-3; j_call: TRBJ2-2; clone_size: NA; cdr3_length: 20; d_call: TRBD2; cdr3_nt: TGTGCCAGCAGTTACTCTACCGCCGTACCGGGACTAGCGGGAACTGGGGAGCTGTTTTTT; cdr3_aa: CASSYSTAVPGLAGTGELFF
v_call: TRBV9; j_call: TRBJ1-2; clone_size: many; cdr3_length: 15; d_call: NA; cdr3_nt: TGTGCCAGCAGCGTAGCTCAAGACAGCCGCTATGGCTACACCTTC; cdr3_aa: CASSVAQDSRYGYTF
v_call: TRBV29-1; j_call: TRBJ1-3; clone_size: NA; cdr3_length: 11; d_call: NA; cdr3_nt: TGCAGCGGCAACAGGGGAAACACCATATATTTT; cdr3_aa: CSGNRGNTIYF
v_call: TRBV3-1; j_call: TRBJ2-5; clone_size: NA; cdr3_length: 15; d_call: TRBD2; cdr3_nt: TGTGCCAGCAGCCGGGTAGCGGGAGGGCCTGAGACCCAGTACTTC; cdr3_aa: CASSRVAGGPETQYF
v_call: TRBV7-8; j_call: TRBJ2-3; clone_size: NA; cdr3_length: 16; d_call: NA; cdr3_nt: TGTGCCAGCAGCCAAGCTTCTAGGGAATCCACAGATACGCAGTATTTT; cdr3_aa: CASSQASRESTDTQYF
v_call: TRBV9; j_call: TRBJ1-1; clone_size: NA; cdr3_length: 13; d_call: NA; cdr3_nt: TGTGCCAGCAGCGCGGACCTGACAAGGGAGGCTTTCTTT; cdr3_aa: CASSADLTREAFF